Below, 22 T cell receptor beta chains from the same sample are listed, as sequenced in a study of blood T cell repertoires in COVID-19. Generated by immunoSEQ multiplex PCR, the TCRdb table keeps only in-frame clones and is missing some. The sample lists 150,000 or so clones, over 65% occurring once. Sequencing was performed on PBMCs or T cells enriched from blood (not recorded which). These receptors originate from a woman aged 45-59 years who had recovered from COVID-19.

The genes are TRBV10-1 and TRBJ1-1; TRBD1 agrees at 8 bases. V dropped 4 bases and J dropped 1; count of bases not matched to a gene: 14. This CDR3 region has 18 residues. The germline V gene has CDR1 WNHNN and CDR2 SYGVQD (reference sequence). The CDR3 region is CASSVVPGQANGNTEAFF. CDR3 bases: TGCGCCAGCAGTGTCGTGCCGGGACAGGCAAATGGGAACACTGAAGCTTTCTTT.

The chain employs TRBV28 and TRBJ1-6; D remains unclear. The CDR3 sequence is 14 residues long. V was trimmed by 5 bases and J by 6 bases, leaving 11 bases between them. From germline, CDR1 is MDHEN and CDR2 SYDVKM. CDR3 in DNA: TGTGCCAGCAGTACCGCGAGCGGTAATTCACCCCTCCACTTT. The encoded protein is CASSTASGNSPLHF.

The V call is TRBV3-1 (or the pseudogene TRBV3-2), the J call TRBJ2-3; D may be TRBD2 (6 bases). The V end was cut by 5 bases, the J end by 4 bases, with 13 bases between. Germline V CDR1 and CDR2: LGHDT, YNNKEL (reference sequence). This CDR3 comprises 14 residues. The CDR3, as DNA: TGTGCCAGCAGCTCGAACTGGGGGGCAGATACGCAGTATTTT. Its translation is CASSSNWGADTQYF.

DNA of the CDR3: TGTGCCAGCAGCCAAGGACAGGCGGGCAATCAGCCCCAGCATTTT. Amino acid sequence: CASSQGQAGNQPQHF. The chain carries TRBV4-2 and TRBJ1-5, with D tentatively TRBD1 (6 bases). V lost 1 base and J 2 bases, leaving 9 bases between the germline ends. This CDR3 is 15 amino acids long. Germline values: CDR1 LGHNA, CDR2 YNFKEQ.

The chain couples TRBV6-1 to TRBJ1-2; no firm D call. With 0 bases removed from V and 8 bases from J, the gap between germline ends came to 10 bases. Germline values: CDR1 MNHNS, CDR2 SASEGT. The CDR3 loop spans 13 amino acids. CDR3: CASSEATPWGYTF. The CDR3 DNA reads TGTGCCAGCAGTGAAGCGACACCCTGGGGCTACACCTTC.

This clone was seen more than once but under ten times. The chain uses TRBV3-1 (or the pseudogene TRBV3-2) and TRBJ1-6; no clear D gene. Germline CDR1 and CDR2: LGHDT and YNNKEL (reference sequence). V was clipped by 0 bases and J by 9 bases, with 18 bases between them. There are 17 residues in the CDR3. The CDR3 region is CASSQDRYARDFSPLHF. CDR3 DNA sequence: TGTGCCAGCAGCCAAGATCGATACGCGAGAGATTTTTCACCCCTCCACTTT.

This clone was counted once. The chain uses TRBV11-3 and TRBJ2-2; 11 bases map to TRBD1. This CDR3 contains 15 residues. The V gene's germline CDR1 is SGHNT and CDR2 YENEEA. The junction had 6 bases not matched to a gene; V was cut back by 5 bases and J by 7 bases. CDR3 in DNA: TGTGCCAGCAGCGCAGGACAGGGGGCTGGCGGGGAGCTGTTTTTT. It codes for CASSAGQGAGGELFF.

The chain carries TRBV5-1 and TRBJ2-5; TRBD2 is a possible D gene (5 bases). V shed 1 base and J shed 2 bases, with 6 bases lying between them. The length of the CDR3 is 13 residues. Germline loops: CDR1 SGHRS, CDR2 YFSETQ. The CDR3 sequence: CASSLRTQETQYF. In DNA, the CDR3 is TGCGCCAGCAGCTTGCGGACTCAAGAGACCCAGTACTTC.

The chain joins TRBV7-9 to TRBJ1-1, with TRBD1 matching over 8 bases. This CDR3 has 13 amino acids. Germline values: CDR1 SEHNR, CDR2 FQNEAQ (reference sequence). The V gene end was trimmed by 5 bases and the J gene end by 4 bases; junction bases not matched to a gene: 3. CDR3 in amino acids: CASSVTGGTEAFF. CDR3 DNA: TGTGCCAGCAGCGTTACAGGGGGCACTGAAGCTTTCTTT.

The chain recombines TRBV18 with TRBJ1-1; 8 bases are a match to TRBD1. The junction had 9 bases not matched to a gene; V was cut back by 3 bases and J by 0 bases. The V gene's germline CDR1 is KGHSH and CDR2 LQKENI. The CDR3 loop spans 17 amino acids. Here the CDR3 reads CASSPDRALLVNTEAFF. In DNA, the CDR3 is TGTGCCAGCTCACCGGACAGGGCTCTTTTGGTGAACACTGAAGCTTTCTTT.

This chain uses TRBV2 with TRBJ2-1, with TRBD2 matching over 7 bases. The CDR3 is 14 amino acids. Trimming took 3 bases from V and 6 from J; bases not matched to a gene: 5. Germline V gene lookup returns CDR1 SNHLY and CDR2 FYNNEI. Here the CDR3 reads CASSDGLGGNEQFF. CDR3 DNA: TGTGCCAGCAGTGACGGACTAGGAGGCAATGAGCAGTTCTTC.

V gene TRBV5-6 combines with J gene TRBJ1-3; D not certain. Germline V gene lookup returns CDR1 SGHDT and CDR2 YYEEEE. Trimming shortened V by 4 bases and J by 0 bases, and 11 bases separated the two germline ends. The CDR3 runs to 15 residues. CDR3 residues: CASSLRGDSGNTIYF. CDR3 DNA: TGTGCCAGCAGCCTCCGCGGGGACTCTGGAAACACCATATATTTT.

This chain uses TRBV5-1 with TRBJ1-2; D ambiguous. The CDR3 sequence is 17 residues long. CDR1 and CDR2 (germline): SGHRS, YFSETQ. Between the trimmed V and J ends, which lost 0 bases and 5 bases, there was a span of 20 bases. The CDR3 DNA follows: TGCGCCAGCAGCTTGGCCTTGGAGGAAGGGAAACCTTATGGCTACACCTTC. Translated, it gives CASSLALEEGKPYGYTF.

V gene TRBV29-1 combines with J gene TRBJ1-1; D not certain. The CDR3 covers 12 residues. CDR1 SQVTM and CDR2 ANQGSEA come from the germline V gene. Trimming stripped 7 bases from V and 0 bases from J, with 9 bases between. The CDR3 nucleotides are TGCAGCGCGGCAGACATGAACACTGAAGCTTTCTTT. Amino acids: CSAADMNTEAFF.

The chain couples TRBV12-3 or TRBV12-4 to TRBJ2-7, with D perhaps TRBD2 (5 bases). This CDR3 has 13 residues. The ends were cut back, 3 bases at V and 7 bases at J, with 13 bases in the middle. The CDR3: CASSLVTTGEQYF. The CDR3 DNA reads TGTGCCAGCAGTTTGGTTACCACGGGGGAGCAGTACTTC.

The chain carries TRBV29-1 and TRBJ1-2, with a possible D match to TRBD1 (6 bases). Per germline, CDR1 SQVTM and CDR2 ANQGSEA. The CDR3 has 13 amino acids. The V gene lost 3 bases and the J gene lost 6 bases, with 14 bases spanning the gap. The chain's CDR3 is CSVEVQGSNGYTF. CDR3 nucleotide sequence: TGCAGCGTTGAGGTACAGGGAAGTAATGGCTACACCTTC.

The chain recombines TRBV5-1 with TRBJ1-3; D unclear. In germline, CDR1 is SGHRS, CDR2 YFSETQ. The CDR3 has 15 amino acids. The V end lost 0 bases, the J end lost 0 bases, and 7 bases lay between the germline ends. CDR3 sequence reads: CASSLAGSSGNTIYF. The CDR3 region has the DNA TGCGCCAGCAGCTTGGCGGGTAGCTCTGGAAACACCATATATTTT.

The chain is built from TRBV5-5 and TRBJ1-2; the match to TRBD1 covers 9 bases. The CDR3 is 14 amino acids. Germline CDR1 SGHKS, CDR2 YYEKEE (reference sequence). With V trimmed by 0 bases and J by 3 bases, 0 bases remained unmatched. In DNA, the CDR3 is TGTGCCAGCAGCTTGGGGACAGGGGACTATGGCTACACCTTC. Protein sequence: CASSLGTGDYGYTF.

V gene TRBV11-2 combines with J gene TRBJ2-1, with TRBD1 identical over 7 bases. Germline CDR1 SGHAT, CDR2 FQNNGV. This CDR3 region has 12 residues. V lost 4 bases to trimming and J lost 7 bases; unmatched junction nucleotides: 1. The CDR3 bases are TGTGCCAGCAGCTCGACAGGGAATGAGCAGTTCTTC. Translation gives CASSSTGNEQFF.

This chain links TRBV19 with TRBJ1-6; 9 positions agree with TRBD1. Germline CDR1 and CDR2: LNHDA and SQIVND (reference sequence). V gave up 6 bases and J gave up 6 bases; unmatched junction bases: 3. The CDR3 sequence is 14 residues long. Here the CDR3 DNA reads TGTGCCAGTAGGCCGGGACAGGGTAATTCACCCCTCCACTTT. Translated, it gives CASRPGQGNSPLHF. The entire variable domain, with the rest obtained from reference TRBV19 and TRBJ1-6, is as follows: DGGITQSPKYLFRKEGQNVTLSCEQNLNHDAMYWYRQDPGQGLRLIYYSQIVNDFQKGDIAEGYSVSREKKESFPLTVTSAQKNPTAFYLCASRPGQGNSPLHFGNGTRLTVT.

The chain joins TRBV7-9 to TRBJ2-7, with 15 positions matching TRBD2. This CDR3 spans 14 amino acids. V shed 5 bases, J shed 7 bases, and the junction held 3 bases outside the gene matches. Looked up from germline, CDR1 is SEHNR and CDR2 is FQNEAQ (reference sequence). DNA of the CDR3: TGTGCCAGCAGCCTGGGACTAGCGGGGGGAGAGCAGTACTTC. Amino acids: CASSLGLAGGEQYF. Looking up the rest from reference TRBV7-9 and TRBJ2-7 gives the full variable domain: DTGVSQNPRHKITKRGQNVTFRCDPISEHNRLYWYRQTLGQGPEFLTYFQNEAQLEKSRLLSDRFSAERPKGSFSTLEIQRTEQGDSAMYLCASSLGLAGGEQYFGPGTRLTVT.

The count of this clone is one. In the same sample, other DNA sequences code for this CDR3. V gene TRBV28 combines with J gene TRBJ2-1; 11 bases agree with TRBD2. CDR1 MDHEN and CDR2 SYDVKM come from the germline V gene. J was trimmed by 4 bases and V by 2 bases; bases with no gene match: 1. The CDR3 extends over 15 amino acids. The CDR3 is CASSLTSGGYNEQFF. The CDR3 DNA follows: TGTGCCAGCAGTTTAACTAGCGGGGGTTACAATGAGCAGTTCTTC.